Here is one T cell receptor beta chain with its context. How the authors handled the data: Reference gene primer amplification gave estimated nucleated cell counts. Clones were sequenced by immunoSEQ multiplex PCR, and TCRdb holds only the in-frame ones, with some missing. V and J calls and clone size follow that table, whereas D and trimming were derived from the DNA. In the table there are 400,000 to 500,000 clones, 70% to 90% of which are singletons. CDR1 and CDR2 from the germline V gene are SNHLY and FYNNEI. V shed 0 bases and J shed 4 bases, with 10 bases lying between them. The CDR3 extends over 15 amino acids. These data are taken from a study of blood T cell repertoires in COVID-19. Study-wide context: PBMCs, B-cell-depleted T cells, or T cells provided the cDNA or gDNA that made up the material.

Participants came from under 30 US areas, aged roughly 18 to 100 years. A case of COVID-19 had been met by exposed participants within 2 weeks before study entry. The chain employs TRBV2 and TRBJ1-3; perhaps TRBD1 as D (6 bases). Material for sequencing was PBMCs or T cells enriched from blood (not recorded which). This TCR was sampled from a woman aged 18-29 years who had been exposed to COVID-19. The CDR3 loop is CASSEAAGVGNTIYF. CDR3 bases: TGTGCCAGCAGTGAAGCGGCAGGGGTGGGAAACACCATATATTTT.